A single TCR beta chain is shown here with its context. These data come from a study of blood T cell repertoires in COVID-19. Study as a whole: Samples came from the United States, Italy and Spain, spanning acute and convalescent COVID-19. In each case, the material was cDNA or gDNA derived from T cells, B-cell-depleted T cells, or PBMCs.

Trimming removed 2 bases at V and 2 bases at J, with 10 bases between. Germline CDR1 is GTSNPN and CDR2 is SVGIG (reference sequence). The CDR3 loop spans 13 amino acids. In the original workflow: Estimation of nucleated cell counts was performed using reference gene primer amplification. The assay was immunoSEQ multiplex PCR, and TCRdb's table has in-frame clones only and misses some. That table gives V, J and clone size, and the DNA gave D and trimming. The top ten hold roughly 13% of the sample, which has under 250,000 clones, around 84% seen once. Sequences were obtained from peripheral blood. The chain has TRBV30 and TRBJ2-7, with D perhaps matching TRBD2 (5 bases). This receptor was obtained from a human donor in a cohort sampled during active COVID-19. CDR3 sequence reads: CAWSRPGTYEQYF. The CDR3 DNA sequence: TGTGCCTGGAGTCGTCCGGGAACCTACGAGCAGTACTTC.